This T cell receptor (beta chain) comes out of a study of CD8+ T cells in alopecia areata. Turning to the study itself: After 6 to 18 months of tofacitinib, follow-up continued 6 months off drug.

The sample holds a few counts of this clone. Its cognate antigen is unknown. Stated treatment: oral pan-JAK inhibitor, 5-10 mg twice daily. Obtained from alopecia areata patients were lesional scalp punch biopsies along with peripheral blood. Whole-study findings and limits: Treatment with tofacitinib significantly lowered scalp clonality and reduced expanded CD8+ clones among the top 100.

There are 15 residues in the CDR3. The J segment lost 1 base and the V segment lost 7 bases, leaving 10 bases of the junction unmatched. Looked up from germline, CDR1 is SGHRS and CDR2 is YFSETQ. Once RNA had been extracted, it was reverse transcribed into cDNA to act as the sequencing template. Using immunoSEQ multiplex PCR, the repertoire was profiled, and TCRdb retains in-frame clones only, with some absent. Among some 200,000 clones listed, about 50% were seen once. The receptor comes from a human donor with alopecia areata. This sample comprised CD4+ T cells sorted from blood, obtained at week 4, from a patient treated with tofacitinib. The chain recombines TRBV5-1 with TRBJ1-1, with TRBD1 matching 7 bases. The CDR3 DNA sequence: TGCGCCAGCGCCACTGGAGGGGACAGGAACACTGAAGCTTTCTTT. As protein: CASATGGDRNTEAFF. Supplemented by reference TRBV5-1 and TRBJ1-1, the full variable domain reads KAGVTQTPRYLIKTRGQQVTLSCSPISGHRSVSWYQQTPGQGLQFLFEYFSETQRNKGNFPGRFSGRQFSNSRSEMNVSTLELGDSALYLCASATGGDRNTEAFFGQGTRLTVV.